This TCR beta chain was observed in a study of cytomegalovirus exposure and HLA in healthy donors. The PCR contained 60 Vbeta and 13 Jbeta primers. Sequenced by immunoSEQ multiplex PCR; TCRdb stores in-frame clones only, minus some. The repertoire consists of approximately 110,000 clones, with around 15% occurring once and the leading ten covering 0.83%. This clone appeared a few times. The CDR3 extends over 15 amino acids. The germline CDR1 and CDR2 sequences are SGHNT and YYREEE (reference sequence). V gave up 3 bases and J gave up 3 bases; unmatched junction bases: 5. The chain employs TRBV5-4 and TRBJ2-7; TRBD2 agrees at 11 bases. This clonotype originated in a female donor in good health and CMV-seronegative. What was sequenced was PBMCs. Here the CDR3 DNA reads TGTGCCAGCAGCTCGGCTACTAGCGGGAGCTACGAGCAGTACTTC. Translating gives CASSSATSGSYEQYF.